This T cell receptor beta chain was observed in a study of cytomegalovirus exposure and HLA in healthy donors. Findings and caveats of the study: In a later analysis, a genetic analysis reported fewer productive-TCR N-insertions in an Asian-associated ancestry cluster than the cohort average. Sequence variants that were highly shared formed a cluster that was likely a sequencing artifact.

Every donor was a healthy person donating bone marrow. Remarks on this clone: Its target is unknown.

60 Vbeta and 13 Jbeta primers were used in PCR. Original data processing: Later reanalysis found tens of millions of unique TCR beta chains, approximately 11 million of them shared. Data came from immunoSEQ multiplex PCR; TCRdb stores just in-frame clones and leaves some out. V, J and clone size were drawn from that table, and D and trimming were deduced from the DNA. The sample has some 130,000 clones; about 80% are singletons. This receptor was taken from a male donor in good health and CMV-seropositive. The sequenced sample consisted of PBMCs.

DNA for the CDR3: TGTGCCAGCAGTCCCGCCTACGAGCAGTACTTC. This codes for CASSPAYEQYF. The chain carries TRBV7-9 and TRBJ2-5, with D unclear. The end of the DNA aligns better with TRBJ2-7, so the J call may be wrong. CDR3 length: 11 amino acids. The germline V gene encodes CDR1 SEHNR and CDR2 FQNEAQ (reference sequence).